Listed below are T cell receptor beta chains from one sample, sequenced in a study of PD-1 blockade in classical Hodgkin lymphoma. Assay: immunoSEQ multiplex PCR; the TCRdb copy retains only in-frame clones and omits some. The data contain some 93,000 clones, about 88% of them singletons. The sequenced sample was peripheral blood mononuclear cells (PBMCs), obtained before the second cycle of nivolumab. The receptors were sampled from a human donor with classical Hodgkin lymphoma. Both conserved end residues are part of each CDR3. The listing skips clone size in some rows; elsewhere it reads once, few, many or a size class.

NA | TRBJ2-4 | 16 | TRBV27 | CASSPRGQGAKNIQYF
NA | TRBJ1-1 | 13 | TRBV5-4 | CASSLYWSTEAFF
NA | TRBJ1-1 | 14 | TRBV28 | CASTTAGGDTEAFF
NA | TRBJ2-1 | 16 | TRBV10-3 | CAISEGRPRSVDEQFF
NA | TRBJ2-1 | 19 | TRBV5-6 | CASRRLAGGLIPRGDEQFF
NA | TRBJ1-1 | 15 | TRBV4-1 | CASRKRVNQDTEAFF
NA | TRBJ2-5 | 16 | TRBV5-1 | CASSSTGGVRQETQYF
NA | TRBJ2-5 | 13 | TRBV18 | CASSPQFQETQYF
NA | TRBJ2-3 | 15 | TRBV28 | CASSLVDSLTDTQYF
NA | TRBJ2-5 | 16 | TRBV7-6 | CASSLIQSAYQETQYF
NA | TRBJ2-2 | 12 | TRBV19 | CASSMLLGELFF
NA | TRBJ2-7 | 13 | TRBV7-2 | CASSPIGLYEQYF
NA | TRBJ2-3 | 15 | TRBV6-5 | CASSPLAGNTDTQYF
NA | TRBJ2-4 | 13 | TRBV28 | CASSFVPKNIQYF
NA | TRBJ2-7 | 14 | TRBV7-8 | CASSLGQGAYEQYF
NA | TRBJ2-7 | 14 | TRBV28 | CAISGGQGFYEQYF
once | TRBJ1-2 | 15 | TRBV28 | CASSRPSRGMDGYTF
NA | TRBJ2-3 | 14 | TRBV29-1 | CSVVPQGRTDTQYF
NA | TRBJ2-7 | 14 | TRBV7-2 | CASRLGRASYEQYF
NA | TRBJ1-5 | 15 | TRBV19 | CASSMRAGENQPQHF
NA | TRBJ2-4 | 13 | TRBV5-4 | CASRGDNKNIQYF
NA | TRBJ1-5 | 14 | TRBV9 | CASSVGPQNQPQHF
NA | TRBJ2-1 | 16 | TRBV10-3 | CAISDPRGFRFNEQFF
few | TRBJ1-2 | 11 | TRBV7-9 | CASSASRGYTF
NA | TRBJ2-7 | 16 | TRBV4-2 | CASSLVPGQVRYEQYF
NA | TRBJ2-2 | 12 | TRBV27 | CASRFNTGELFF
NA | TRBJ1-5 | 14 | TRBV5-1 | CASSLEGINQPQHF
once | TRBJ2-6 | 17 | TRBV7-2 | CASRIGGFFSGANVLTF
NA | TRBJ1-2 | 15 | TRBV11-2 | CASSLDLGGAGGYTF
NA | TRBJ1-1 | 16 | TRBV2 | CASSEPNRVENTEAFF
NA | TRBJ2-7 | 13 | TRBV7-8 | CASSLSGSREQYF
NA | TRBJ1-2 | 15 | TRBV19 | CASSITVGSGDGYTF
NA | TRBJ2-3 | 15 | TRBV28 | CASSRSGHGLDTQYF
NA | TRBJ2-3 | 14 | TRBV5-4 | CASSFSRPTDTQYF
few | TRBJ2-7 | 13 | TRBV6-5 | CASAQGGGYEQYF
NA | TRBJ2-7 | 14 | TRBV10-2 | CASLIAGGPYEQYF
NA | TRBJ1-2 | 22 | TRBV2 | CASSETIRREGHPAPQPYGYTF
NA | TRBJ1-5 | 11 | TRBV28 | CASSFDQPQHF
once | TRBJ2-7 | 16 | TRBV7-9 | CASSPAVGPNPYEQYF
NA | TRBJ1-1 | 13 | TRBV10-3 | CAISDGFSTEAFF
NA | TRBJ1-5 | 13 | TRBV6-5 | CASSYSNNQPQHF
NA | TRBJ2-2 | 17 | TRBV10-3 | CAISGFGRGANTGELFF
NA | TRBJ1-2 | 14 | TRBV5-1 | CASSLEFRSYGYTF
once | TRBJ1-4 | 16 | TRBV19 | CASSTHLTATNEKLFF
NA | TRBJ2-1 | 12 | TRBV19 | CASSPSYNEQFF
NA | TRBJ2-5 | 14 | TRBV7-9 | CASSPRKGIETQYF
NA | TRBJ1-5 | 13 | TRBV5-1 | CASSLTVNQPQHF
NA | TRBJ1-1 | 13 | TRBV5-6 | CASSLGRTGEAFF
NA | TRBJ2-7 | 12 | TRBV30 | CAWRSPHYEQYF
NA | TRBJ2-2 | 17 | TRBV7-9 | CASSLFVGSRVTGELFF
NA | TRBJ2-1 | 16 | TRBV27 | CASSLNLAGSYNEQFF
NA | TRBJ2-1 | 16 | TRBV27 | CASSRWGGTLGNEQFF
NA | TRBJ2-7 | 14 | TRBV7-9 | CASSLDRVTYEQYF
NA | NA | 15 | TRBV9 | CASSVSSASSYEQYF